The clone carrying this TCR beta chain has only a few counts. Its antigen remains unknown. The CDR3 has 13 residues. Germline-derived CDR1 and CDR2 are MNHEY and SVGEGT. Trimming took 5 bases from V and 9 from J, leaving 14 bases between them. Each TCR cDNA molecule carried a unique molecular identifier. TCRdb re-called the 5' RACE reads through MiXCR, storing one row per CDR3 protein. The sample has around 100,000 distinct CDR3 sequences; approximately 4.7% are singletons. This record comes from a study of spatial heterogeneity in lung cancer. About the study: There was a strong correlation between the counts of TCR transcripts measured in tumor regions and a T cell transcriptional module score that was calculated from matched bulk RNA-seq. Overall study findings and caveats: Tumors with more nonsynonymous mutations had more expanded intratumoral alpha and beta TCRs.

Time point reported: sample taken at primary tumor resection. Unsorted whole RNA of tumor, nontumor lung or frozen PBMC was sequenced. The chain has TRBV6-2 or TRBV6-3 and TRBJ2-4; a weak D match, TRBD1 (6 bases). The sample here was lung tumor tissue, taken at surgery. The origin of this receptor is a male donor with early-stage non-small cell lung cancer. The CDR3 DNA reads TGTGCCAGCAGTCCGGGGACAATGGGCATTCAGTACTTC. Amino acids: CASSPGTMGIQYF.